The 31 T cell receptor beta chains listed next were all sequenced from one sample in a study of CD8 T cells in ankylosing spondylitis. TCRdb called the 5' RACE reads again in MiXCR, with one record for every CDR3 protein. The table records just over 300,000 distinct CDR3 sequences, under 25% of them present only once. The sequencing input was blood, either unsorted or a sorted T cell fraction (not recorded which). The source of these receptors is a female donor with ankylosing spondylitis or in good health (not recorded which).

This clonotype was detected ten times or more. The chain carries TRBV10-3 and TRBJ2-1; D might be TRBD2 (6 bases). Trimming pared 8 bases from V and 7 bases from J, leaving 6 bases between. The CDR3 extends over 10 amino acids. CDR1 ENHRY and CDR2 SYGVKD come from the germline V gene. Here the CDR3 reads CAIGGNEQFF. The DNA of the CDR3 is TGTGCCATCGGGGGGAATGAGCAGTTCTTC.

This clonotype was recorded many times. The chain is built from TRBV7-2 and TRBJ2-7, with D hard to call. The CDR3 consists of 13 residues. V was shortened by 5 bases and J by 5 bases, with 13 bases between the two germline ends. CDR1 and CDR2 (germline): SGHTA, FQGNSA. CDR3 residues: CASSLWGWDEQYF. CDR3 in DNA: TGTGCCAGCAGCCTCTGGGGTTGGGACGAGCAGTACTTC.

The gene calls are TRBV9 and TRBJ1-6, with D perhaps matching TRBD1 (6 bases). V shed 0 bases and J shed 10 bases, with 17 bases lying between them. The CDR3 has 16 amino acids. Germline V gene lookup returns CDR1 SGDLS and CDR2 YYNGEE. CDR3: CASSVESGGLGSPLHF. As DNA, the CDR3 is TGTGCCAGCAGCGTAGAGTCCGGGGGGCTTGGATCACCCCTCCACTTT.

In this sample, this clonotype turned up many times. The chain employs TRBV12-3 or TRBV12-4 and TRBJ2-3; TRBD2 agrees at 12 bases. The CDR3 spans 16 residues. The junction had 10 bases not matched to a gene; V was cut back by 6 bases and J by 6 bases. The CDR3 coding sequence is TGTGCCAGCAGAAGAACACTAGCGGGAGGAGCGGATACGCAGTATTTT. Its protein is CASRRTLAGGADTQYF.

This clonotype was seen a few times. The genes are TRBV27 and TRBJ1-5, with D maybe TRBD1 (6 bases). The germline V gene encodes CDR1 MNHEY and CDR2 SMNVEV (reference sequence). Trimming removed 6 bases at V and 8 bases at J, with 26 bases between. This CDR3 contains 17 residues. DNA for the CDR3: TGTGCCAGCAGCCATAGATACAGGGCCTCCGTCATCAAGCCCCAGCATTTT. It codes for CASSHRYRASVIKPQHF.

As concerns this clonotype: Just one base apart from a much larger clone, this may be a read error. CDR3 nucleotide sequence: TGCAGTGCTAGAGATTGGGATAGCGGCTCCGGGGAGCTGTTTTTT. As protein: CSARDWDSGSGELFF. The V and J genes are TRBV20-1 and TRBJ2-2, with D possibly matching TRBD2 (6 bases). This CDR3 region has 15 residues. Germline values: CDR1 DFQATT, CDR2 SNEGSKA (reference sequence). V gave up 0 bases and J gave up 6 bases, with 14 bases separating them.

The V gene is TRBV5-5, the J gene TRBJ1-1, with D hard to call. The CDR3 spans 14 residues. V dropped 1 base and J dropped 1 base, with 8 bases sitting between them. Germline loops: CDR1 SGHKS, CDR2 YYEKEE (reference sequence). The CDR3, as DNA: TGTGCCAGCAGCTTGTCGAAGGGGAACACTGAAGCTTTCTTT. Its translation: CASSLSKGNTEAFF.

In its sample, this clonotype was seen a few times. The chain carries TRBV7-2 and TRBJ2-1; D tentatively reads TRBD1 or TRBD2 (5 bases each). Germline V lookup: CDR1 SGHTA, CDR2 FQGNSA. V gave up 4 bases and J gave up 11 bases, with 9 bases separating them. There are 11 residues in the CDR3. Here the CDR3 reads CASSSGRKQFF. The CDR3 nucleotides are TGTGCCAGCAGCTCAGGGAGAAAGCAGTTCTTC.

This chain connects TRBV20-1 to TRBJ2-3, with TRBD2 identical over 11 bases. Germline CDR1 DFQATT, CDR2 SNEGSKA (reference sequence). This CDR3 is built from 15 residues. With V trimmed by 3 bases and J by 4 bases, 6 bases remained unmatched. As DNA, the CDR3 is TGCAGTGCTAGTCAACTAGCGGGAGCCCCAGATACGCAGTATTTT. Translating gives CSASQLAGAPDTQYF.

This clonotype was observed a few times. The chain links TRBV20-1 to TRBJ2-4, with 7 positions matching TRBD1. Germline V gene sequence: CDR1 DFQATT, CDR2 SNEGSKA (reference sequence). This CDR3 contains 14 residues. Trimming cost V 4 bases and J 0 bases; bases outside gene matches: 3. CDR3 DNA sequence: TGCAGTGCTACCCGGGACAGAGCCAAAAACATTCAGTACTTC. Amino acids: CSATRDRAKNIQYF.

This clonotype came up a few times. This CDR3 is CSVPGGGGGSRSNEQFF. As DNA, the CDR3 is TGCAGCGTCCCCGGGGGGGGTGGCGGGAGTCGAAGCAATGAGCAGTTCTTC. This chain uses TRBV29-1 with TRBJ2-1, with 8 bases lining up with TRBD2. Germline CDR1 SQVTM, CDR2 ANQGSEA. CDR3 length equals 17 residues. V lost 6 bases and J lost 6; bases outside the gene matches: 19.

A few counts support this clonotype. The chain recombines TRBV19 with TRBJ2-1; 14 positions match TRBD2. There are 18 residues in the CDR3. The V gene end was trimmed by 2 bases and the J gene end by 2 bases; junction bases not matched to a gene: 5. CDR1 is LNHDA, CDR2 SQIVND, per germline (reference sequence). DNA of the CDR3: TGTGCCAGTAGTATATCCCCGGGACTAGCGGGAGCCTACAATGAGCAGTTCTTC. It translates to CASSISPGLAGAYNEQFF.

This clonotype was seen many times. This chain uses TRBV20-1 with TRBJ2-7; weak D call: TRBD2 (6 bases). This CDR3 comprises 14 residues. CDR1 is DFQATT, CDR2 SNEGSKA, per germline (reference sequence). Deletions cut 2 bases from V and 5 bases from J, with 16 bases between. CDR3 nucleotides: TGCAGTGCTAGACGCCTAGCGAAGGCGGACGAGCAGTACTTC. This gives the protein CSARRLAKADEQYF.

Many counts were recorded for this clonotype. CDR3 nucleotides: TGTGCCAGCAGTTCGTCAGGACAGTTCAATCAGCCCCAGCATTTT. This translates into CASSSSGQFNQPQHF. The chain combines TRBV12-3 or TRBV12-4 with TRBJ1-5, with D possibly being TRBD1 (6 bases). V shed 4 bases and J shed 3 bases, with 13 bases lying between them. The CDR3 sequence is 15 residues long.

The CDR3 DNA reads as TGTGCCAGCAGTCCCGGGGGGGAGGACAATCAGCCCCAGCATTTT. Its translation is CASSPGGEDNQPQHF. The chain recombines TRBV2 with TRBJ1-5, with D possibly being TRBD1 (5 bases). Trimming shortened V by 5 bases and J by 3 bases, and 14 bases separated the two germline ends. The germline CDR1 and CDR2 sequences are SNHLY and FYNNEI. This CDR3 is 15 amino acids long.

This chain's CDR3 is CSARDLGRGDTEAFF. The CDR3 nucleotides are TGCAGTGCTAGAGACCTCGGACGAGGGGACACTGAAGCTTTCTTT. The J gene is TRBJ1-1, the V gene TRBV20-1; D possibly corresponds to TRBD1 (5 bases). Germline CDR1 is DFQATT and CDR2 is SNEGSKA (reference sequence). Trimming left V 0 bases short and J 3 bases short, with 14 bases between. This CDR3 spans 15 amino acids.

The V and J genes are TRBV10-2 and TRBJ2-7; 7 positions agree with TRBD2. The CDR3 extends over 14 amino acids. V gave up 6 bases and J gave up 6 bases; unmatched junction bases: 11. Germline V gene sequence: CDR1 WSHSY, CDR2 SAAADI. CDR3 region: CASSEGGFFPEQYF. The CDR3 nucleotides read TGCGCCAGCAGCGAGGGAGGGTTCTTCCCCGAGCAGTACTTC.

At least ten counts were recorded for this clonotype. The chain employs TRBV12-3 or TRBV12-4 and TRBJ2-7; the D is unclear. CDR3 length equals 11 residues. V lost 6 bases, J lost 5 bases, and 8 bases lay in between. CDR3 bases: TGTGCCAGCAGGACTGAGGACGAGCAGTACTTC. It is translated as CASRTEDEQYF.

This clonotype has at least ten counts. This chain joins TRBV7-2 and TRBJ2-3; D is perhaps TRBD1 or TRBD2 (5 bases each). There are 14 residues in the CDR3. Trimming left V 4 bases short and J 3 bases short, with 11 bases between. Germline CDR1 is SGHTA and CDR2 is FQGNSA. Here the CDR3 DNA reads TGTGCCAGCAGCTCGGGACCAGCGACAGATACGCAGTATTTT. This encodes CASSSGPATDTQYF. The complete variable domain, with remaining parts taken from reference TRBV7-2 and TRBJ2-3, reads GAGVSQSPSNKVTEKGKDVELRCDPISGHTALYWYRQSLGQGLEFLIYFQGNSAPDKSGLPSDRFSAERTGGSVSTLTIQRTQQEDSAVYLCASSSGPATDTQYFGPGTRLTVL.

This clonotype turned up a few times. J is TRBJ1-1 and V is TRBV6-5; no clear D gene. The germline gives CDR1 MNHEY, CDR2 SVGAGI. Trimming took off 2 bases at V and 5 bases at J, with 12 bases between the two ends. The CDR3 runs to 14 residues. DNA for the CDR3: TGTGCCAGCAGTTACCGGCAGACCTTTACTGAAGCTTTCTTT. Translated, it gives CASSYRQTFTEAFF.

This clonotype was found many times. This chain uses TRBV12-3 or TRBV12-4 with TRBJ2-2, with TRBD2 identical over 11 bases. CDR3 size: 18 residues. V lost 7 bases to trimming and J lost 6 bases; unmatched junction nucleotides: 16. CDR3 DNA: TGTGCCAGCACCCGTAGCGGGAGGGCCGACATCGTACCCGGGGAGCTGTTTTTT. Translated, it gives CASTRSGRADIVPGELFF.

This chain uses TRBV29-1 with TRBJ2-3; the D is unclear. The CDR3 runs 12 residues. Trimming left V 6 bases short and J 6 bases short, with 13 bases between. Germline loops: CDR1 SQVTM, CDR2 ANQGSEA. The CDR3 protein is CSVLSGSDTQYF. The CDR3, as DNA: TGCAGCGTCCTAAGTGGGTCTGATACGCAGTATTTT.

The chain combines TRBV6-1 with TRBJ2-1, with D perhaps TRBD1 (6 bases). V lost 10 bases and J lost 2, with 18 bases in between. The CDR3 spans 15 residues. Germline V lookup: CDR1 MNHNS, CDR2 SASEGT. CDR3 protein: CATNAQGSAYNEQFF. In nucleotides, the CDR3 is TGTGCCACCAATGCCCAGGGGTCGGCCTACAATGAGCAGTTCTTC.

This clonotype was found many times. This rearrangement joins TRBV12-3 or TRBV12-4 to TRBJ1-1; D is undetermined. Trimming stripped 3 bases from V and 6 bases from J, with 14 bases between. The CDR3 runs to 14 residues. In DNA form, the CDR3 reads TGTGCCAGCAGTTTGGCCCCCCAGGAGGCTGAAGCTTTCTTT. This translates into CASSLAPQEAEAFF.

The chain couples TRBV6-2 or TRBV6-3 to TRBJ1-5; D is unclear. With 8 bases removed from V and 0 bases from J, the gap between germline ends came to 11 bases. The CDR3 contains 14 residues. Germline V gene sequence: CDR1 MNHEY, CDR2 SVGEGT. The CDR3 bases are TGTGCCAGCGCCCCGGTTGCTAGCAATCAGCCCCAGCATTTT. This translates into CASAPVASNQPQHF.

This clonotype was detected only a few times. The chain combines TRBV4-1 with TRBJ2-1; 7 bases line up with TRBD2. The CDR3 contains 14 residues. V lost 1 base and J lost 7; bases outside the gene matches: 4. The germline CDR1 and CDR2 sequences are MGHRA and YSYEKL. The CDR3: CASSQAPGGNEQFF. CDR3 nucleotide sequence: TGCGCCAGCAGCCAAGCCCCGGGGGGTAATGAGCAGTTCTTC.

The rearrangement links TRBV11-2 to TRBJ1-3, with 7 bases fitting TRBD1. The V gene end was trimmed by 5 bases and the J gene end by 2 bases; junction bases not matched to a gene: 6. The CDR3 totals 15 residues. CDR1 and CDR2 (germline): SGHAT, FQNNGV. The CDR3 loop is CASSATGTTGNTIYF. The CDR3 DNA reads TGTGCCAGCAGCGCGACAGGGACGACTGGAAACACCATATATTTT.

This clonotype was seen a handful of times. The rearrangement uses TRBV12-3 or TRBV12-4 and TRBJ2-3, with D possibly TRBD2 on 5 matching bases. The CDR3 covers 13 residues. Trimming removed 4 bases from V and 1 base from J, with 6 bases in between. The CDR3 nucleotides are TGTGCCAGCAGTTCCGGGGGCACAGATACGCAGTATTTT. Protein: CASSSGGTDTQYF.

This clonotype showed up just a few times. V is TRBV27 and J is TRBJ2-2; TRBD2 matches 7 bases. The CDR3 runs 12 residues. Unmatched junction bases numbered 4, after V lost 8 bases and J lost 7 bases. CDR1 and CDR2 (germline): MNHEY, SMNVEV (reference sequence). The CDR3 bases are TGTGCCAGCGCCCGGACTAGCGGGGAGCTGTTTTTT. It specifies CASARTSGELFF.

This chain joins TRBV15 and TRBJ1-4; weak D call: TRBD1 (5 bases). Trimming pared 1 base from V and 2 bases from J, leaving 26 bases between. The germline CDR1 and CDR2 sequences are LNHNV and YYDKDF (reference sequence). The CDR3 loop spans 21 amino acids. CDR3 bases: TGTGCCACCAGCAGAGTCGGTTCCCGGCAGCCGAAGGGGCGTACTAATGAAAAACTGTTTTTT. Translation gives CATSRVGSRQPKGRTNEKLFF.

The chain employs TRBV15 and TRBJ2-5; D is undetermined. The CDR3 has 15 amino acids. Trimming took off 0 bases at V and 5 bases at J, with 13 bases between the two ends. Germline V CDR1 and CDR2: LNHNV, YYDKDF (reference sequence). CDR3 in amino acids: CATSRDNNGEETQYF. CDR3 DNA: TGTGCCACCAGCAGAGATAACAACGGTGAGGAGACCCAGTACTTC.